The 10 T cell receptor beta chains below come from one sample, sequenced in a study of T cell responses to AZD1222 COVID-19 vaccine. The method was immunoSEQ multiplex PCR; TCRdb's version includes in-frame clones alone and lacks a portion of them. Altogether approximately 46,000 clones are present, around three quarters being singletons, with the ten largest covering 6.6%. The sample here was peripheral blood, taken on day 0 of AZD1222 vaccination. These receptors came from an adult in good health.

The chain has TRBV5-5 and TRBJ2-5; D may be TRBD2 (6 bases). This CDR3 contains 14 residues. Trimming took off 0 bases at V and 4 bases at J, with 10 bases between the two ends. The germline V gene has CDR1 SGHKS and CDR2 YYEKEE (reference sequence). For the CDR3, the DNA is TGTGCCAGCAGCTTGGACCCGGGAGTAGAGACCCAGTACTTC. This encodes CASSLDPGVETQYF.

This clone was detected only once. V is TRBV20-1 and J is TRBJ2-1; D is ambiguous. The CDR3 is made up of 11 amino acids. V was shortened by 2 bases and J by 15 bases, with 14 bases between the two germline ends. Germline V gene data show CDR1 as DFQATT and CDR2 as SNEGSKA (reference sequence). The CDR3 reads CSARSDTNRFF. In DNA form, the CDR3 reads TGCAGTGCTAGAAGCGACACGAATCGGTTCTTC.

The chain carries TRBV7-2 and TRBJ2-5, with 7 bases matching TRBD1. V trimming: 11 bases; J trimming: 4 bases; junction bases outside the gene matches: 10. CDR1 and CDR2 (germline): SGHTA, FQGNSA. The CDR3 has 13 amino acids. The CDR3 region is CAPKDGQVETQYF. In DNA, the CDR3 is TGTGCCCCCAAAGATGGACAGGTAGAGACCCAGTACTTC.

CDR3: CASSPAQGISYEQYF. CDR3 sequence (DNA): TGTGCCAGCAGTCCAGCACAGGGGATATCCTACGAGCAGTACTTC. This chain links TRBV6-5 with TRBJ2-7, with TRBD1 matching 7 bases. The CDR3 is 15 amino acids. Germline V lookup: CDR1 MNHEY, CDR2 SVGAGI. V shed 5 bases, J shed 1 base, and the junction held 8 bases outside the gene matches.

This sequence joins TRBV29-1 and TRBJ1-1; the D gene is possibly TRBD1 (5 bases). V was pared by 6 bases and J by 10 bases, with 21 bases between. Per the germline V gene, CDR1 is SQVTM and CDR2 is ANQGSEA. This CDR3 contains 13 residues. The DNA for the CDR3 is TGCAGCGTGATGCTGGGAGGGGTCTTAGGAGCTTTCTTT. Protein product: CSVMLGGVLGAFF.

V is TRBV7-9 and J is TRBJ1-2, with D perhaps matching TRBD1 (5 bases). This CDR3 comprises 14 residues. V was cut by 1 base and J by 2 bases, with 8 bases left in between. Germline lookup yields CDR1 SEHNR and CDR2 FQNEAQ (reference sequence). The CDR3 reads CASSLEWGNYGYTF. The CDR3 nucleotides are TGTGCCAGCAGCTTAGAGTGGGGGAACTATGGCTACACCTTC. Variable domain in full (rest from reference TRBV7-9 and TRBJ1-2): DTGVSQNPRHKITKRGQNVTFRCDPISEHNRLYWYRQTLGQGPEFLTYFQNEAQLEKSRLLSDRFSAERPKGSFSTLEIQRTEQGDSAMYLCASSLEWGNYGYTFGSGTRLTVV.

Points on this clone: One junction end disagrees with the germline gene, perhaps due to a read error. The chain links TRBV7-9 to TRBJ2-7, with D tentatively TRBD1 or TRBD2 (5 bases each). CDR1 is SEHNR and CDR2 is FQNEAQ in the germline V gene (reference sequence). The CDR3 has 11 residues. Here the CDR3 DNA reads TGTGCCAGCAGCTTAGGGGGACGGGTAGCCTTC. It is translated as CASSLGGRVAF.

The chain combines TRBV19 with TRBJ2-2; 8 positions match TRBD1. This CDR3 is built from 16 residues. CDR1 and CDR2 from the germline V gene are LNHDA and SQIVND (reference sequence). Unmatched junction bases numbered 3, after V lost 3 bases and J lost 0 bases. CDR3 sequence reads: CASSMVQGANTGELFF. The CDR3, as DNA: TGTGCCAGTAGTATGGTACAGGGGGCGAACACCGGGGAGCTGTTTTTT.

The chain links TRBV6-1 to TRBJ1-1, with D unresolved. Germline CDR1 is MNHNS and CDR2 is SASEGT. The CDR3 length is 13 residues. The germline V and J ends were trimmed by 2 bases and 0 bases, with 4 bases remaining between them. CDR3 nucleotides: TGTGCCAGCAGTGAACGACTGAACACTGAAGCTTTCTTT. This codes for CASSERLNTEAFF.

The V call is TRBV2, the J call TRBJ2-1; TRBD1 aligns across 8 bases. CDR3 length: 16 residues. The germline gives CDR1 SNHLY, CDR2 FYNNEI. J gave up 0 bases and V 6 bases, and 7 bases lay outside the gene matches. This CDR3 reads CASSPRTGPSYNEQFF. CDR3 in DNA: TGTGCCAGCAGCCCCAGGACAGGGCCCTCCTACAATGAGCAGTTCTTC. The variable domain in full, completed from reference TRBV2 and TRBJ2-1, reads EPEVTQTPSHQVTQMGQEVILRCVPISNHLYFYWYRQILGQKVEFLVSFYNNEISEKSEIFDDQFSVERPDGSNFTLKIRSTKLEDSAMYFCASSPRTGPSYNEQFFGPGTRLTVL.